A single sample is the source of the 31 T cell receptor beta chains below, sequenced in a study of blood T cell repertoires in COVID-19. Profiling relied on immunoSEQ multiplex PCR, and the TCRdb table lists in-frame clones only, not all of them. This table has roughly 53,000 clones, roughly 85% appearing once. The specimen was peripheral blood. The source of these receptors is a man older than 75 with acute or convalescent COVID-19.

This rearrangement joins TRBV10-1 to TRBJ2-7, with 9 bases matching TRBD2. The J segment lost 6 bases and the V segment lost 2 bases, leaving 5 bases of the junction unmatched. Per germline, CDR1 WNHNN and CDR2 SYGVQD (reference sequence). This CDR3 is built from 14 residues. Here the CDR3 reads CASSERRGGGEQYF. The DNA of the CDR3 is TGCGCCAGCAGTGAGAGGCGGGGGGGCGGCGAGCAGTACTTC.

The chain joins TRBV9 to TRBJ1-5; TRBD1 is a possible D gene (5 bases). The CDR3 is made up of 15 amino acids. Germline V gene sequence: CDR1 SGDLS, CDR2 YYNGEE. V was pared by 0 bases and J by 5 bases, with 12 bases between. Here the CDR3 DNA reads TGTGCCAGCAGCGTAGACGGGCAGGGCGATCAGCCCCAGCATTTT. As protein: CASSVDGQGDQPQHF.

The rearrangement links TRBV2 to TRBJ1-1; tentatively, D is TRBD1 (5 bases). Trimming cost V 3 bases and J 0 bases, with 8 bases left between them. The CDR3 covers 14 residues. CDR1 is SNHLY and CDR2 is FYNNEI in the germline V gene. CDR3 nucleotides: TGTGCCAGCAGTGAGCAGGGCCTGAACACTGAAGCTTTCTTT. This encodes CASSEQGLNTEAFF.

A few counts support this clone. The chain carries TRBV5-1 and TRBJ1-2; 7 nucleotides match TRBD1. Trimming at V came to 4 bases and at J to 3 bases, leaving 12 bases not matched to a gene. CDR3 length: 16 residues. Germline CDR1 is SGHRS and CDR2 is YFSETQ. CDR3 DNA: TGCGCCAGCAGCCCGGACAGGTACGGATTAGACTATGGCTACACCTTC. Its translation: CASSPDRYGLDYGYTF. The full variable domain, completed using reference TRBV5-1 and TRBJ1-2, is KAGVTQTPRYLIKTRGQQVTLSCSPISGHRSVSWYQQTPGQGLQFLFEYFSETQRNKGNFPGRFSGRQFSNSRSEMNVSTLELGDSALYLCASSPDRYGLDYGYTFGSGTRLTVV.

This clone was observed a few times. The chain recombines TRBV6-7 with TRBJ1-2; 11 positions match TRBD1. TRBV6-7 is an open reading frame, and its role is uncertain. Trimming cost V 6 bases and J 2 bases; bases outside gene matches: 2. The CDR3 extends over 14 amino acids. The CDR3: CASSWDRGNYGYTF. The CDR3, as DNA: TGTGCCAGCAGCTGGGACAGGGGGAACTATGGCTACACCTTC.

CDR3: CASGFSGAGNTIYF. As DNA, the CDR3 is TGTGCTAGTGGTTTCTCGGGGGCTGGAAACACCATATATTTT. The chain links TRBV12-5 to TRBJ1-3, with TRBD1 as a possible D gene (5 bases). This CDR3 region has 14 residues. Germline CDR1 is LGHNT and CDR2 is FRNRAP. The V and J ends lost 3 bases and 2 bases respectively, with 8 bases between them.

The V call is TRBV14, the J call TRBJ2-2; TRBD1 aligns across 8 bases. The CDR3 consists of 17 residues. V lost 4 bases to trimming and J lost 8 bases; unmatched junction nucleotides: 15. Looked up from germline, CDR1 is SGHDN and CDR2 is FVKESK. CDR3 DNA sequence: TGTGCCAGCAGCCTACGACGAAGACAGGGGAAGTCTGGGGAGCTGTTTTTT. Amino acid sequence: CASSLRRRQGKSGELFF.

This clone appeared a single time. This rearrangement joins TRBV30 to TRBJ1-1, with D hard to call. Germline V CDR1 and CDR2: GTSNPN, SVGIG (reference sequence). V lost 3 bases and J 1 base, leaving 6 bases between the germline ends. This CDR3 contains 12 residues. CDR3 nucleotides: TGTGCCTGGAGCCGGGAGAACACTGAAGCTTTCTTT. It yields the protein CAWSRENTEAFF.

The chain carries TRBV2 and TRBJ1-2, with TRBD1 as a possible D gene (6 bases). V was pared by 2 bases and J by 5 bases, with 15 bases between. CDR1 and CDR2 (germline): SNHLY, FYNNEI. The CDR3 is made up of 15 amino acids. The CDR3 protein is CASSEQYRAVYGYTF. The CDR3 DNA follows: TGTGCCAGCAGTGAACAGTACAGGGCGGTTTATGGCTACACCTTC.

The chain couples TRBV5-1 to TRBJ1-1, with a weak D call TRBD1 (6 bases). The CDR3 loop spans 14 amino acids. From germline, CDR1 is SGHRS and CDR2 YFSETQ. Trimming left V 2 bases short and J 3 bases short, with 11 bases between. DNA of the CDR3: TGCGCCAGCAGCTTATTAGGGGGGGACACTGAAGCTTTCTTT. Protein: CASSLLGGDTEAFF.

The genes are TRBV2 and TRBJ2-4; D remains ambiguous. The CDR3 spans 12 residues. Germline CDR1 reads SNHLY; CDR2 reads FYNNEI. The V end lost 4 bases, the J end lost 7 bases, and 8 bases lay between the germline ends. CDR3 sequence: CASSGTGNIQYF. Written as DNA, the CDR3 is TGTGCCAGCAGTGGTACCGGGAACATTCAGTACTTC.

This sequence joins TRBV5-1 and TRBJ1-4; D gene unclear. The CDR3 is 14 residues long. Germline assignment: CDR1 SGHRS and CDR2 YFSETQ. V gave up 3 bases and J gave up 0 bases, with 6 bases separating them. CDR3 loop: CASSSRATNEKLFF. The CDR3 DNA reads TGCGCCAGCAGCTCGAGAGCAACTAATGAAAAACTGTTTTTT. Full variable domain (remainder filled in from reference TRBV5-1 and TRBJ1-4): KAGVTQTPRYLIKTRGQQVTLSCSPISGHRSVSWYQQTPGQGLQFLFEYFSETQRNKGNFPGRFSGRQFSNSRSEMNVSTLELGDSALYLCASSSRATNEKLFFGSGTQLSVL.

CDR3 bases: TGTGCCAGCAGCCAGACCAGGAACTATGGCTACACCTTC. This translates into CASSQTRNYGYTF. The V gene is TRBV2, the J gene TRBJ1-2; D is unresolved. The ends were cut back, 6 bases at V and 2 bases at J, with 10 bases in the middle. The CDR3 sequence is 13 residues long. Per the germline V gene, CDR1 is SNHLY and CDR2 is FYNNEI.

The chain links TRBV5-6 to TRBJ1-5; D may be TRBD1 (6 bases). The CDR3 runs to 15 residues. Per the germline V gene, CDR1 is SGHDT and CDR2 is YYEEEE. The V gene lost 3 bases and the J gene lost 0 bases, with 10 bases spanning the gap. CDR3: CASSSQGNSNQPQHF. As DNA, the CDR3 is TGTGCCAGCAGCTCACAGGGTAATAGCAATCAGCCCCAGCATTTT.

In regard to this clone: An end of the junction does not agree with germline; a read error may underlie this. The chain employs TRBV7-9 and TRBJ2-1, with 8 bases matching TRBD1. CDR3 length: 13 residues. Germline CDR1 SEHNR, CDR2 FQNEAQ (reference sequence). This CDR3 reads CASSLGAGTGLVF. CDR3 bases: TGTGCCAGCAGCTTAGGGGCCGGGACAGGACTGGTCTTC.

In DNA, the CDR3 is TGTGCCAGCAGCTACCCGGAGGGCCTCTTAGTGACAGATACGCAGTATTTT. Translating gives CASSYPEGLLVTDTQYF. The V call is TRBV5-6, the J call TRBJ2-3, with D possibly being TRBD2 (6 bases). Germline V gene sequence: CDR1 SGHDT, CDR2 YYEEEE. CDR3 length: 17 amino acids. V lost 3 bases and J 3 bases, leaving 20 bases between the germline ends. Full variable domain (rest looked up from reference TRBV5-6 and TRBJ2-3): DAGVTQSPTHLIKTRGQQVTLRCSPKSGHDTVSWYQQALGQGPQFIFQYYEEEERQRGNFPDRFSGHQFPNYSSELNVNALLLGDSALYLCASSYPEGLLVTDTQYFGPGTRLTVL.

The genes are TRBV6-5 and TRBJ1-4, with 9 bases that match TRBD1. CDR1 is MNHEY and CDR2 is SVGAGI in the germline V gene. V lost 5 bases, J lost 8 bases, and 9 bases stayed unmatched. The CDR3 has 15 residues. In DNA form, the CDR3 reads TGTGCCAGCAGTCTTCCGGGACAGGGAAACGAAAAACTGTTTTTT. It is translated as CASSLPGQGNEKLFF.

The rearrangement joins TRBV7-8 to TRBJ2-6; no clear D. V was clipped by 0 bases and J by 0 bases, with 12 bases between them. Germline V gene lookup returns CDR1 SGHVS and CDR2 FQNEAQ. This CDR3 has 18 residues. The CDR3 loop reads CASSLALTVSSGANVLTF. In DNA form, the CDR3 reads TGTGCCAGCAGCTTAGCGCTCACAGTTAGCTCTGGGGCCAACGTCCTGACTTTC.

This clone appeared a single time. This chain uses TRBV7-2 with TRBJ2-7; TRBD2 agrees at 7 bases. Germline-derived CDR1 and CDR2 are SGHTA and FQGNSA. This CDR3 has 15 residues. V gave up 1 base and J gave up 0 bases; unmatched junction bases: 3. CDR3 coding DNA: TGTGCCAGCAGCTTAGACGGGGGGTTCTCCTACGAGCAGTACTTC. Its protein product is CASSLDGGFSYEQYF.

The gene calls are TRBV5-8 and TRBJ2-3, with 7 nucleotides matching TRBD2. Trimming at V came to 6 bases and at J to 2 bases, leaving 12 bases not matched to a gene. The germline V gene has CDR1 SGHTS and CDR2 YDEGEE. There are 16 residues in the CDR3. The CDR3 nucleotides are TGTGCCAGCAACTCTGGGCGCGGGGGTTTCACAGATACGCAGTATTTT. Its translation: CASNSGRGGFTDTQYF.

This clone has just a few counts. At one end, the junction sequence differs from germline, possibly due to a read error. The rearrangement uses TRBV10-3 and TRBJ1-1; D not resolved. The CDR3 has 13 residues. In germline, CDR1 is ENHRY, CDR2 SYGVKD. The CDR3 DNA is TGTGCCATCAGAGAGTCCGTGAACACTGAAGCTTTCTTT. Amino acids: CAIRESVNTEAFF.

The chain employs TRBV6-5 and TRBJ1-3; a weak D match, TRBD1 (6 bases). This CDR3 contains 14 residues. Trimming shortened V by 6 bases and J by 0 bases, and 9 bases separated the two germline ends. The V gene's germline CDR1 is MNHEY and CDR2 SVGAGI. The CDR3 sequence: CASSDRFSGNTIYF. The CDR3, as DNA: TGTGCCAGCAGCGACAGGTTCTCTGGAAACACCATATATTTT.

The V and J genes are TRBV12-3 or TRBV12-4 and TRBJ1-1; 7 positions match TRBD1. The CDR3 consists of 12 residues. The ends lost 1 base at V and 10 bases at J; junction bases unmatched: 3. The CDR3 DNA reads as TGTGCCAGCAGTTTAGAGGCAGGGGGAGCTTTCTTT. The encoded protein is CASSLEAGGAFF.

The chain couples TRBV18 to TRBJ1-3; tentatively, D is TRBD1 (5 bases). The germline CDR1 and CDR2 sequences are KGHSH and LQKENI. V dropped 4 bases and J dropped 4 bases, with 14 bases sitting between them. This CDR3 has 15 amino acids. This chain's CDR3 is CASSRSQGGGNTIYF. CDR3 nucleotide sequence: TGTGCCAGCTCACGGTCTCAGGGCGGCGGAAACACCATATATTTT.

The chain carries TRBV6-6 and TRBJ1-2; D gene uncertain. V lost 6 bases to trimming and J lost 7 bases, with 15 bases between them. This CDR3 contains 13 residues. Germline CDR1 and CDR2: MNHNY and SVGAGI (reference sequence). CDR3 DNA: TGTGCCAGCAGCAAAACAGACCTCGGTGGCTACACCTTC. Its translation is CASSKTDLGGYTF.

This clone came up once. The rearrangement joins TRBV5-1 to TRBJ2-2, with D perhaps TRBD2 (5 bases). Trimming stripped 0 bases from V and 4 bases from J, with 16 bases between. This CDR3 is built from 17 residues. Per germline, CDR1 SGHRS and CDR2 YFSETQ. The CDR3 reads CASSLAGRPGGTGELFF. CDR3 DNA sequence: TGCGCCAGCAGCTTGGCCGGAAGACCCGGAGGCACCGGGGAGCTGTTTTTT.

The chain recombines TRBV19 with TRBJ2-2; 7 bases are shared with TRBD1. The trim removed 3 bases at V and 2 bases at J, leaving 3 bases unmatched. The CDR3 consists of 15 residues. CDR1 and CDR2 (germline): LNHDA, SQIVND (reference sequence). The CDR3 DNA follows: TGTGCCAGTAGTATGCCAGGGGGAAACACCGGGGAGCTGTTTTTT. Its translation: CASSMPGGNTGELFF.

This clone has just one count. The chain employs TRBV6-1 and TRBJ2-7, with a weak D call TRBD1 (6 bases). This CDR3 has 14 residues. CDR1 MNHNS and CDR2 SASEGT come from the germline V gene. The ends were cut back, 3 bases at V and 2 bases at J, with 11 bases in the middle. The CDR3 sequence: CASSEVGHTYEQYF. The CDR3 bases are TGTGCCAGCAGTGAGGTGGGACACACCTACGAGCAGTACTTC.

This clone was observed a single time. V gene TRBV12-5 combines with J gene TRBJ2-2; 7 nucleotides line up with TRBD2. This CDR3 comprises 14 residues. Germline V gene sequence: CDR1 LGHNT, CDR2 FRNRAP. V lost 4 bases and J lost 5; bases outside the gene matches: 4. The CDR3 protein is CASGSGGRTGELFF. The CDR3 bases are TGTGCTAGTGGTTCGGGGGGTCGTACCGGGGAGCTGTTTTTT.

V usage is TRBV7-2 and J usage is TRBJ2-3; the match to TRBD1 covers 9 bases. The CDR3 has 17 residues. Germline V gives CDR1 SGHTA, CDR2 FQGNSA. With V trimmed by 1 base and J by 3 bases, 8 bases remained unmatched. The CDR3 nucleotides read TGTGCCAGCAGCTTAGACGGGACAGGGTATCTGACAGATACGCAGTATTTT. This codes for CASSLDGTGYLTDTQYF. Together with reference TRBV7-2 and TRBJ2-3, the CDR3 gives the full variable domain: GAGVSQSPSNKVTEKGKDVELRCDPISGHTALYWYRQSLGQGLEFLIYFQGNSAPDKSGLPSDRFSAERTGGSVSTLTIQRTQQEDSAVYLCASSLDGTGYLTDTQYFGPGTRLTVL.

V and J are TRBV29-1 and TRBJ2-3; a possible D gene is TRBD1 (5 bases). Deletions cut 7 bases from V and 3 bases from J, with 17 bases between. In germline, CDR1 is SQVTM, CDR2 ANQGSEA. The length of the CDR3 is 14 residues. The CDR3 sequence: CSALPIRGTDTQYF. In DNA form, the CDR3 reads TGCAGCGCCCTCCCGATTAGGGGAACAGATACGCAGTATTTT.